This section outlines one TCR beta chain sequence together with its context. Its antigen is undetermined. This entry belongs to a study of cytomegalovirus exposure and HLA in healthy donors. General study results and limits: The majority of CMV-associated TCR beta chains were reported as apparently HLA-restricted in a later analysis. Among immune exposure information, only CMV serostatus was available. The study recorded 164 TCR beta chains that were cytomegalovirus-associated.

Primers: 60 Vbeta forward and 13 Jbeta reverse. Using immunoSEQ multiplex PCR, the repertoire was profiled, and TCRdb retains in-frame clones only, with some absent. The table includes 120,000 to 150,000 clones, approximately 83% detected once. The material sequenced was PBMCs. The origin of this receptor is a man aged 35-49 years in good health and CMV-seropositive.

CDR3: CASSPSSGSNEQFF. CDR3 DNA: TGTGCCAGTAGTCCGTCTAGCGGGAGCAATGAGCAGTTCTTC. The V gene is TRBV19, the J gene TRBJ2-1; TRBD2 matches 10 bases. V shed 5 bases and J 6 bases; nucleotides not matched to a gene: 4. Germline lookup yields CDR1 LNHDA and CDR2 SQIVND (reference sequence). The CDR3 sequence is 14 residues long.